The T cell receptor (beta chain) under discussion was sequenced for a study of identical twins (dated by TCRdb to about 2016). For context, the study as a whole: TCR alpha and beta repertoires from monozygotic twins, unrelated adults of various ages and cord blood were deep-sequenced to test whether fetal clonotypes persist. To rule out contamination, replicate twin experiments were performed at different times with different library preparation protocols. Broad study findings and their caveats: The excess sharing between twins in beta out-of-frame sequences was weaker because fewer shared sequences reduced the signal-to-noise ratio. Because the same donors could not be followed over many years, the conclusions relied on cross-sectional statistical analysis. Fewer insertions were carried by abundant cord blood beta clonotypes; a weaker similar trend was observed in young adult naive repertoires, while no such trend was observed in memory repertoires. Zero-insertion analyses could be partly confounded by invariant T cells such as MAIT and iNKT, though diverse VJ usage argued against such confounding for most clonotypes. In monozygotic twins, recombination models systematically underestimated out-of-frame TCR alpha sharing, but the models matched the sharing seen between unrelated individuals. Compared with coincidental sharing between unrelated individuals, an excess of low generation-probability sequences was observed among out-of-frame TCR alpha sequences shared between twins.

In regard to this clonotype: What this receptor recognizes is not known. It has no much larger one-base neighbor in the sample; base qualities were not kept.

All donors were healthy Caucasians. The study also sequenced three unrelated non-twin adults: a male aged 18 to 30, a male aged 50 to 59 and a female aged 50 to 59. Miltenyi CD45RO+ enrichment and human naive T-cell isolation kits were used to isolate memory (CD45RO+) and naive T cells from PBMC. Trimming at the junction amounts to 7 bases on V and 0 bases on J, and the germline ends lie 16 bases apart. The CDR3 holds 17 amino acids from the cysteine to the phenylalanine. The read is trimmed to its CDR3 DNA, 51 bases read in frame from base 1. Libraries were constructed by 5' RACE. The instrument was an Illumina HiSeq 2000. A universal primer binding site was added through template switching, and the final cDNA carried a unique molecular identifier so that TCR cDNA molecules could be counted accurately. Specific primers in the conserved constant-segment region were used to synthesize first-strand cDNA for TCR alpha and beta chains. To control for contamination, each cDNA library was double barcoded with a SMART-Mk sample barcode plus Illumina barcodes. TruSeq adapter sequences and Illumina sample barcodes were added in two successive PCR steps. TCR alpha and beta cDNA libraries were sequenced on the Illumina HiSeq platform with custom primers. Regarding the original processing steps: Raw reads were processed with MiGEC to extract unique molecular identifiers, and MiXCR was used to determine CDR3 positions. Recombination models were inferred per individual with the repgenHMM and IGoR tools using an EM algorithm. Shared clonotypes were analyzed with the tcR package in R, and sharing was normalized by the product of cloneset sizes. To study raw recombination free of thymic and clonal selection effects, out-of-frame nonproductive sequences were analyzed. In TCRdb, the public reads were trimmed at Q25 with fastp and aligned with MiXCR, with productive beta chains retained. Rows are combined by CDR3 protein, so each entry shows the most common genes and DNA. TCRdb's processing, not the study's, gives the V and J calls here. The sample has hundreds of thousands of distinct CDR3 sequences on record, approximately 6.1% of them singletons. Roughly 1.8% of the sample is held by the ten biggest clonotypes.

The sequence derives from a man in his late teens or twenties in good health. The chain is encoded by TRBV12-3 or TRBV12-4 joined to TRBJ2-6; the D gene identity is not certain. Sequenced sample: naive T cells sorted from blood. The cell subset or site label, read with the paper, signifies: cells isolated with a human naive T-cell isolation kit. The CDR3 region reads CASTPPQGRSGANVLTF. The nucleotide sequence is TGTGCCAGCACCCCGCCCCAAGGGCGCTCTGGGGCCAACGTCCTGACTTTC.